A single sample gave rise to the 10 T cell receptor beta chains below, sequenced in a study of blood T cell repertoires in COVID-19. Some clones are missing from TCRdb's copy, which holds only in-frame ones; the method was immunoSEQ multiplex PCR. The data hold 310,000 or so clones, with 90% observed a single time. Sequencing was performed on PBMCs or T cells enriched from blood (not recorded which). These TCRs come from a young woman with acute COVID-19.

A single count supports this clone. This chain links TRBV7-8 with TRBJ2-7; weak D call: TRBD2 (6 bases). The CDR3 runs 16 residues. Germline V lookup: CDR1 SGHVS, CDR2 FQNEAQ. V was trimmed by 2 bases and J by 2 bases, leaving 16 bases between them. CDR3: CASSLNPAWGAYEQYF. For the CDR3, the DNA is TGTGCCAGCAGCTTAAACCCAGCGTGGGGGGCCTACGAGCAGTACTTC.

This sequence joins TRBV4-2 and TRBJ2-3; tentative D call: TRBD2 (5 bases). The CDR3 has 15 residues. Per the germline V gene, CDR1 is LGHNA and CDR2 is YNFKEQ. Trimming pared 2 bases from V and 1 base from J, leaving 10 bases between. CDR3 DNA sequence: TGTGCCAGCAGCCAAACCCTACTAGGCACAGATACGCAGTATTTT. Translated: CASSQTLLGTDTQYF.

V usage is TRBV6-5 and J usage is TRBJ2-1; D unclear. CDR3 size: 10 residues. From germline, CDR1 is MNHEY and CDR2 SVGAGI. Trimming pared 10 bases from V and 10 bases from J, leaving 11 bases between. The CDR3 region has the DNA TGTGCCACCTTGAGCGAGGAGCAGTTCTTC. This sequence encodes CATLSEEQFF.

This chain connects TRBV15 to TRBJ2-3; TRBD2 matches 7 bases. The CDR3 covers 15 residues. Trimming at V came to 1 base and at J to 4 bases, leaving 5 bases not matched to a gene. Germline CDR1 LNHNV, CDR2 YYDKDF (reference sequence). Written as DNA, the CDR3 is TGTGCCACCAGCAGAGGGGGGAGGGCCGCAGATACGCAGTATTTT. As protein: CATSRGGRAADTQYF.

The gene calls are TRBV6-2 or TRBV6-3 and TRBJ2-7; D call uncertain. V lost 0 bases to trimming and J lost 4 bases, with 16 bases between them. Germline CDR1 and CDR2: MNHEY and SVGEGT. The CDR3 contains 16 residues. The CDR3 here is CASSYSSSKLSYEQYF. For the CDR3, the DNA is TGTGCCAGCAGTTACTCAAGTTCCAAGCTAAGTTACGAGCAGTACTTC.

The CDR3 loop is CASSPGLAVPQETQYF. CDR3 DNA sequence: TGTGCCAGCAGCCCCGGACTAGCGGTGCCCCAAGAGACCCAGTACTTC. V usage is TRBV14 and J usage is TRBJ2-5; the match to TRBD2 covers 10 bases. The junction had 6 bases not matched to a gene; V was cut back by 4 bases and J by 1 base. Germline lookup yields CDR1 SGHDN and CDR2 FVKESK. This CDR3 is built from 16 residues.

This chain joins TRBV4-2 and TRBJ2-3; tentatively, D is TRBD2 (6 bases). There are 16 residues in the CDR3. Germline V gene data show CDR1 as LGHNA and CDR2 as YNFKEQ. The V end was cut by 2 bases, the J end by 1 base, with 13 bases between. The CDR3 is CASSQISGSGTDTQYF. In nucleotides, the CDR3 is TGTGCCAGCAGCCAAATTAGCGGAAGTGGCACAGATACGCAGTATTTT.

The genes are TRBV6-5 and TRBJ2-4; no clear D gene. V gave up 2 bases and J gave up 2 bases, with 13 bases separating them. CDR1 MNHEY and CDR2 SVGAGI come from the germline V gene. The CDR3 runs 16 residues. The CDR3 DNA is TGTGCCAGCAGTTACGGGTCCTCGGAGACCAAAAACATTCAGTACTTC. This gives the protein CASSYGSSETKNIQYF.

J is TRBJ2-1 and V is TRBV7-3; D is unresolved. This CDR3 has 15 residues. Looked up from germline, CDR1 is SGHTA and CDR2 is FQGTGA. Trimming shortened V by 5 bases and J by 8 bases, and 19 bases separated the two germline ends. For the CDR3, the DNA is TGTGCCAGCAGCCCCAGAGGTTATGGCGAAGATGAGCAGTTCTTC. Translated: CASSPRGYGEDEQFF.

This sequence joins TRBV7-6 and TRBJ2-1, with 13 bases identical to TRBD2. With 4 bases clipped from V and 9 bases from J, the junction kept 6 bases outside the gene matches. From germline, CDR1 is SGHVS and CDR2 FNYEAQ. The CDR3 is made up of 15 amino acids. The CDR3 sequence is CASSSGLAGASEQFF. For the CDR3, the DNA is TGTGCCAGCAGCTCAGGACTAGCGGGAGCAAGTGAGCAGTTCTTC.